This T cell receptor beta chain was sequenced during a study of T cells in pancreatic ductal adenocarcinoma. The CDR3 runs to 15 residues. V lost 0 bases and J lost 0, with 10 bases in between. CDR1 and CDR2 from the germline V gene are SGHRS and YFSETQ. The protocol was immunoSEQ multiplex PCR, while the TCRdb copy is restricted to in-frame clones and leaves out a portion. This sample has over 85,000 clones, with about 96% found just once. The selected patients with pancreatic ductal adenocarcinoma had surgery but no neoadjuvant therapy. This clonotype was sampled from a human donor with pancreatic ductal adenocarcinoma. The chain carries TRBV5-1 and TRBJ2-7, with a possible D match to TRBD1 (5 bases). Source material: PBMCs. The CDR3 region is CASSLAQGGSYEQYF. For the CDR3, the DNA is TGCGCCAGCAGCTTGGCCCAGGGTGGCTCCTACGAGCAGTACTTC. Based on the CDR3 plus reference TRBV5-1 and TRBJ2-7, the full variable domain is KAGVTQTPRYLIKTRGQQVTLSCSPISGHRSVSWYQQTPGQGLQFLFEYFSETQRNKGNFPGRFSGRQFSNSRSEMNVSTLELGDSALYLCASSLAQGGSYEQYFGPGTRLTVT.